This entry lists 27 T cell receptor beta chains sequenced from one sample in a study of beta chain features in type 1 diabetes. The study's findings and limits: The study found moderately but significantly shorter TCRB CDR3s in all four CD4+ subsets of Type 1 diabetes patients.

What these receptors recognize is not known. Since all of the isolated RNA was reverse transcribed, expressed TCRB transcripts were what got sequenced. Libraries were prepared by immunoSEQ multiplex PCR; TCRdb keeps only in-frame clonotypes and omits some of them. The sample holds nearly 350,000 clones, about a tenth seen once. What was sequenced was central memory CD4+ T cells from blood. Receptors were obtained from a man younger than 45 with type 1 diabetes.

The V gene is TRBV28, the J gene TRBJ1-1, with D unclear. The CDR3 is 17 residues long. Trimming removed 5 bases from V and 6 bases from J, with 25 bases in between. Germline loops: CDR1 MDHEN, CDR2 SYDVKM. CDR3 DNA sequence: TGTGCCAGCAGTCTAGGGAGAGGAAGTATCGGGGAGGCTGAAGCTTTCTTT. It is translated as CASSLGRGSIGEAEAFF.

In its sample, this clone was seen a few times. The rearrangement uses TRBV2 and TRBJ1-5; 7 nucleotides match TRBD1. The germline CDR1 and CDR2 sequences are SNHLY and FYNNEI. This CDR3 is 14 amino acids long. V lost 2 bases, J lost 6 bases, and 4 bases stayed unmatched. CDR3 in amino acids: CASSETGVRQPQHF. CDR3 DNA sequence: TGTGCCAGCAGTGAAACAGGGGTACGTCAGCCCCAGCATTTT.

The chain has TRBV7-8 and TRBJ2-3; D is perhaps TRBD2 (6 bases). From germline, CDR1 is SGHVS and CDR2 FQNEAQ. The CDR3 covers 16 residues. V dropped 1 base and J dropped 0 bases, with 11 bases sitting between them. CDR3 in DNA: TGTGCCAGCAGCTTAGGGGTTAGCGGTAGCACAGATACGCAGTATTTT. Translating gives CASSLGVSGSTDTQYF.

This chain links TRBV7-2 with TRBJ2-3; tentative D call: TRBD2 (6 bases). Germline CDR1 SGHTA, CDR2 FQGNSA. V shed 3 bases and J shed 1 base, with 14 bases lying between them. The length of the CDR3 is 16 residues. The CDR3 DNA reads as TGTGCCAGCAGCTTTATCGCGGGGCTGGGCACAGATACGCAGTATTTT. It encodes CASSFIAGLGTDTQYF.

In DNA form, the CDR3 reads TGTGCCACCTCAACATGGTTGTCCAAAAACATTCAGTACTTC. Its translation is CATSTWLSKNIQYF. The chain has TRBV19 and TRBJ2-4; D is uncertain. This CDR3 contains 14 residues. With 10 bases removed from V and 2 bases from J, the gap between germline ends came to 15 bases. Per germline, CDR1 LNHDA and CDR2 SQIVND (reference sequence).

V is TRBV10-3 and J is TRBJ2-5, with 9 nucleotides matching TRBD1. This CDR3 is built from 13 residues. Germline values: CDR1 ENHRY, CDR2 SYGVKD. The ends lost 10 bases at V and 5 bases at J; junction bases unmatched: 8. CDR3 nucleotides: TGTGCCAGCAGAAGGACAGGGGACGAGACCCAGTACTTC. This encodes CASRRTGDETQYF.

CDR3 sequence reads: CASSLARTSGFYEQFF. In DNA, the CDR3 is TGTGCCAGCAGCTTAGCGAGGACTAGCGGTTTCTATGAGCAGTTCTTC. This rearrangement joins TRBV7-2 to TRBJ2-1; the match to TRBD2 covers 10 bases. The V gene's germline CDR1 is SGHTA and CDR2 FQGNSA. The CDR3 runs 16 residues. V lost 0 bases to trimming and J lost 8 bases; unmatched junction nucleotides: 7.

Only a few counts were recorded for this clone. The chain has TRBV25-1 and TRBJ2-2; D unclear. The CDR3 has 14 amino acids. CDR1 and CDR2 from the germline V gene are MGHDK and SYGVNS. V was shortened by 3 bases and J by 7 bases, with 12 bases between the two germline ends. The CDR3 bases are TGTGCCAGCAGTGAGATCGGATCAGGCGGGGAGCTGTTTTTT. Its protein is CASSEIGSGGELFF. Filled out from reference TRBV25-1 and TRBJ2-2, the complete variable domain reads EADIYQTPRYLVIGTGKKITLECSQTMGHDKMYWYQQDPGMELHLIHYSYGVNSTEKGDLSSESTVSRIRTEHFPLTLESARPSHTSQYLCASSEIGSGGELFFGEGSRLTVL.

CDR3 region: CASSPRGAFTEAFF. The CDR3 nucleotides read TGTGCCAGCTCACCACGAGGGGCTTTCACTGAAGCTTTCTTT. The chain combines TRBV18 with TRBJ1-1; TRBD1 might be the D (5 bases). The V end lost 1 base, the J end lost 4 bases, and 10 bases lay between the germline ends. The germline V gene encodes CDR1 KGHSH and CDR2 LQKENI. The CDR3 totals 14 residues.

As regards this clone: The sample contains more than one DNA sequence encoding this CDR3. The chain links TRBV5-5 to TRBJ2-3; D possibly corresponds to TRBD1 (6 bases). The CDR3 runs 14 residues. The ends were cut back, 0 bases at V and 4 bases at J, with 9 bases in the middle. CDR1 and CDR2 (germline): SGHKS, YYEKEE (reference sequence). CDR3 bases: TGTGCCAGCAGCTTGGCTTACAGGGCAGATACGCAGTATTTT. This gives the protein CASSLAYRADTQYF.

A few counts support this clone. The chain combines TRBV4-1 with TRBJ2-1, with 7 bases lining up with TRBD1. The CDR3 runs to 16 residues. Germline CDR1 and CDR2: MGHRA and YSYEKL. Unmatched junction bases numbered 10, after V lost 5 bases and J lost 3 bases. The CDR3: CASSTGADLGYNEQFF. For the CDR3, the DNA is TGCGCCAGCAGCACAGGGGCCGACCTAGGCTACAATGAGCAGTTCTTC.

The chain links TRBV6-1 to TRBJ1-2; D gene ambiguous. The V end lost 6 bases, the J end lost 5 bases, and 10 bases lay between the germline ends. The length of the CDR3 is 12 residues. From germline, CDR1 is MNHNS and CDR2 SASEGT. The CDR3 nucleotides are TGTGCCAGCAGGGGGTACTTATATGGCTACACCTTC. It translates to CASRGYLYGYTF.

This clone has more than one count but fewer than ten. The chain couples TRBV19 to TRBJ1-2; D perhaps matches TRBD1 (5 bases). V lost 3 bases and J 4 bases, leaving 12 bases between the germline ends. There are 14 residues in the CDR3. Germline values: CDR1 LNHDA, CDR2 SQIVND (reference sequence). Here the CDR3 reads CASSIQGAIYGYTF. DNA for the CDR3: TGTGCCAGTAGTATTCAGGGCGCGATCTATGGCTACACCTTC.

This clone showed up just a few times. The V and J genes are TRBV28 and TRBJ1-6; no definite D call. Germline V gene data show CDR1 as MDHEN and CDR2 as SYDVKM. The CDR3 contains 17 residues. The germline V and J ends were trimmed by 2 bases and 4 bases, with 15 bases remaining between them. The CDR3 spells CASSLPGSTRYNSPLHF. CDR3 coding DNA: TGTGCCAGCAGTTTACCCGGAAGCACCCGATATAATTCACCCCTCCACTTT. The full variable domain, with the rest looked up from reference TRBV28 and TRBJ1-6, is DVKVTQSSRYLVKRTGEKVFLECVQDMDHENMFWYRQDPGLGLRLIYFSYDVKMKEKGDIPEGYSVSREKKERFSLILESASTNQTSMYLCASSLPGSTRYNSPLHFGNGTRLTVT.

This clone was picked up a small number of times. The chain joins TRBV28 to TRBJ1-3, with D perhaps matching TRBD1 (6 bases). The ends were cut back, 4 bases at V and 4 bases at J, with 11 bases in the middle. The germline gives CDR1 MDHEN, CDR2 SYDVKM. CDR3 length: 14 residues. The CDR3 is CASSSTGIGNTIYF. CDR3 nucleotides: TGTGCCAGCAGTTCCACAGGGATCGGAAACACCATATATTTT.

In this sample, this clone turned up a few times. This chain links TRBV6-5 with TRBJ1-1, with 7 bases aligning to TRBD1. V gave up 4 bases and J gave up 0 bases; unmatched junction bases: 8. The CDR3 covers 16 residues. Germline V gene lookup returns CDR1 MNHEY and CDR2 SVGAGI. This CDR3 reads CASSSTGAGMNTEAFF. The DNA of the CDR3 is TGTGCCAGCAGTTCAACAGGGGCTGGGATGAACACTGAAGCTTTCTTT.

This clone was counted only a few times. The CDR3 region is CASSPVAADNSPLHF. In DNA form, the CDR3 reads TGTGCCAGCAGCCCGGTAGCGGCGGATAATTCACCCCTCCACTTT. V gene TRBV7-2 combines with J gene TRBJ1-6; D unresolved. Germline loops: CDR1 SGHTA, CDR2 FQGNSA. This CDR3 spans 15 amino acids. Trimming left V 5 bases short and J 5 bases short, with 13 bases between.

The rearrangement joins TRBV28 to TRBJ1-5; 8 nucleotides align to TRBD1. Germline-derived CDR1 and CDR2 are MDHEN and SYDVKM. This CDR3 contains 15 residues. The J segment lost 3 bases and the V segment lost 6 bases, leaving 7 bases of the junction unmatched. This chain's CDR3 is CASSGQGGPNQPQHF. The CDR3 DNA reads TGTGCCAGCAGCGGACAGGGTGGTCCCAATCAGCCCCAGCATTTT.

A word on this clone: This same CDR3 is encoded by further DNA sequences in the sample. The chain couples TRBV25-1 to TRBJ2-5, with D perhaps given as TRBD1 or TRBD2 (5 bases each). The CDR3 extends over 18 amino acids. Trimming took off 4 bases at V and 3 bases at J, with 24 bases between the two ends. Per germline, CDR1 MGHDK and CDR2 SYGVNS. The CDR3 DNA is TGTGCCAGCAGTGGGGCCGGGACCCCGATTCGGCCGAAAGAGACCCAGTACTTC. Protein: CASSGAGTPIRPKETQYF.

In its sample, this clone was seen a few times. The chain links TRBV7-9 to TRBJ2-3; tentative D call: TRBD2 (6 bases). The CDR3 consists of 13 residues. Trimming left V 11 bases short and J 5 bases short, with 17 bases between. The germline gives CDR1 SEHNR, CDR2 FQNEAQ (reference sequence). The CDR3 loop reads CASQLVGGDTQYF. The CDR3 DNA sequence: TGTGCCTCCCAGTTAGTCGGGGGAGATACGCAGTATTTT.

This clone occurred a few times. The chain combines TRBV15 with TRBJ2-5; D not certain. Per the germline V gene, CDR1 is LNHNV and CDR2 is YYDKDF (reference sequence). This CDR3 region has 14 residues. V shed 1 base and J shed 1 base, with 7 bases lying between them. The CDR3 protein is CATSRVGLQETQYF. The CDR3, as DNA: TGTGCCACCAGCAGAGTGGGCCTCCAAGAGACCCAGTACTTC. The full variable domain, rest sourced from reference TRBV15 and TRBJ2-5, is DAMVIQNPRYQVTQFGKPVTLSCSQTLNHNVMYWYQQKSSQAPKLLFHYYDKDFNNEADTPDNFQSRRPNTSFCFLDIRSPGLGDTAMYLCATSRVGLQETQYFGPGTRLLVL.

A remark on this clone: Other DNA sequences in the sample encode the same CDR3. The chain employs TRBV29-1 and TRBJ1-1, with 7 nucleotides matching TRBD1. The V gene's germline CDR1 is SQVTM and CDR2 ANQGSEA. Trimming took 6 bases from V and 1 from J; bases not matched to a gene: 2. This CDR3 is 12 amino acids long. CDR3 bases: TGCAGCGTGCGGACAGGGAACACTGAAGCTTTCTTT. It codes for CSVRTGNTEAFF. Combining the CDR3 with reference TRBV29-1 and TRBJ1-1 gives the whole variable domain SAVISQKPSRDICQRGTSLTIQCQVDSQVTMMFWYRQQPGQSLTLIATANQGSEATYESGFVIDKFPISRPNLTFSTLTVSNMSPEDSSIYLCSVRTGNTEAFFGQGTRLTVV.

CDR3 amino acids: CSVGWANYGYTF. The CDR3 DNA reads as TGCAGCGTTGGATGGGCTAACTATGGCTACACCTTC. V usage is TRBV29-1 and J usage is TRBJ1-2, with D unclear. The CDR3 has 12 amino acids. From germline, CDR1 is SQVTM and CDR2 ANQGSEA. Trimming removed 4 bases at V and 0 bases at J, with 6 bases between.

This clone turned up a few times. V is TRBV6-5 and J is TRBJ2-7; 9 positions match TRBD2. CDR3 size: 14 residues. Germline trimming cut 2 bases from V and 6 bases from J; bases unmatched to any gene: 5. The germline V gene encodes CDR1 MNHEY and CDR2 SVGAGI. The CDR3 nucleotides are TGTGCCAGCAGTTACCCCGGACTAGCGTCCGAGCAGTACTTC. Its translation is CASSYPGLASEQYF.

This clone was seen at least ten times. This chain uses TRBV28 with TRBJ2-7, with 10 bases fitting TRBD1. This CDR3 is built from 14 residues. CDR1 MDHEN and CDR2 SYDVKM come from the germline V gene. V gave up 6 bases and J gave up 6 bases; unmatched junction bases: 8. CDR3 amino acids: CASSTGTGAREQYF. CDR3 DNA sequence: TGTGCCAGCAGCACCGGGACAGGGGCACGCGAGCAGTACTTC.

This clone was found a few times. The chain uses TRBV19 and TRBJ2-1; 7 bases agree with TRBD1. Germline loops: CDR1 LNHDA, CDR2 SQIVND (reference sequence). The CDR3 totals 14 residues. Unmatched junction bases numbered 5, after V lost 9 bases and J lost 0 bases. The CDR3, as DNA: TGTGCCAGCTCGGGACAGAGCTCCTACAATGAGCAGTTCTTC. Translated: CASSGQSSYNEQFF.

CDR3 loop: CASSLDRLLVVHEQYF. The CDR3 coding sequence is TGTGCCAGCAGCTTGGATCGTCTACTAGTCGTCCACGAGCAGTACTTC. The chain employs TRBV5-5 and TRBJ2-7; TRBD2 might be the D (5 bases). CDR1 and CDR2 (germline): SGHKS, YYEKEE (reference sequence). The CDR3 loop spans 16 amino acids. V gave up 0 bases and J gave up 5 bases, with 18 bases separating them.